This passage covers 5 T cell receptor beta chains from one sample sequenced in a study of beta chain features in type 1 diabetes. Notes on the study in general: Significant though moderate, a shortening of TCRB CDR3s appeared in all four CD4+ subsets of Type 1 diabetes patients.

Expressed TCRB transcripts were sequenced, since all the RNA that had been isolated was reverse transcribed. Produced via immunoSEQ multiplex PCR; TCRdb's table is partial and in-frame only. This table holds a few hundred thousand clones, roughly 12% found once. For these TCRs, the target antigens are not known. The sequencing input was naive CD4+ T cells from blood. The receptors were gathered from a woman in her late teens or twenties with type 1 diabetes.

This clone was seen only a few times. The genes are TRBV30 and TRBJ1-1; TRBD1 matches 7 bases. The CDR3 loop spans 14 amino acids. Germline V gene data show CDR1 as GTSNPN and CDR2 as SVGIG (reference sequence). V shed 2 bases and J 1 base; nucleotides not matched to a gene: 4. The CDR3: CAWSTGTANTEAFF. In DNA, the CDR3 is TGTGCCTGGAGTACCGGGACAGCGAACACTGAAGCTTTCTTT.

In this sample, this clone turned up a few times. For the CDR3, the DNA is TGCGCCAGCAGCCTGACCGGGACTAGCGGCGATGAGCAGTTCTTC. This gives the protein CASSLTGTSGDEQFF. The chain is built from TRBV4-1 and TRBJ2-1; 11 bases match TRBD2. This CDR3 has 15 residues. Per the germline V gene, CDR1 is MGHRA and CDR2 is YSYEKL. The ends lost 4 bases at V and 8 bases at J; junction bases unmatched: 7.

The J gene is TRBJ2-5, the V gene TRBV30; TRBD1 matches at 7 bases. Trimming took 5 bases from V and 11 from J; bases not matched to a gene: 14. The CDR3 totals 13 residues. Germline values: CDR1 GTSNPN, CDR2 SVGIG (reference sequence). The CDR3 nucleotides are TGTGCCTGGGCCCGTGACAGGGTAAGGGAGCAGTACTTC. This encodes CAWARDRVREQYF.

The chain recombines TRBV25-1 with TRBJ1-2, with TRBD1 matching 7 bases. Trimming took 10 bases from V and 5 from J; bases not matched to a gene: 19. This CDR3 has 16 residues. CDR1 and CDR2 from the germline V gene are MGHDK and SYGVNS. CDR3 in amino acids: CATLGGRDIVSYGYTF. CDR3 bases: TGTGCCACCCTAGGGGGCCGGGACATCGTGTCTTATGGCTACACCTTC.

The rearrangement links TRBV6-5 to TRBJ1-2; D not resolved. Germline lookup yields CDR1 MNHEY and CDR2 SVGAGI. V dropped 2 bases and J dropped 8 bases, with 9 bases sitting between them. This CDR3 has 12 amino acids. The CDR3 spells CASSYRGAGYTF. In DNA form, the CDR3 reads TGTGCCAGCAGTTACCGCGGAGCGGGCTACACCTTC.